Each of the 5 T cell receptor beta chains below was sequenced from the same sample in a study of T cells after somatic rescue of genetic block. Generated by immunoSEQ multiplex PCR, the TCRdb table keeps only in-frame clones and is missing some. The table records tens of thousands of clones, 85% to 95% of them present only once. Input material: peripheral blood mononuclear cells (PBMCs). These receptors all come from a man in his forties or fifties.

This clone has just a few counts. The gene calls are TRBV9 and TRBJ1-1, with TRBD1 identical over 7 bases. The CDR3 is made up of 14 amino acids. With 6 bases clipped from V and 1 base from J, the junction kept 6 bases outside the gene matches. Germline V lookup: CDR1 SGDLS, CDR2 YYNGEE. Written as DNA, the CDR3 is TGTGCCAGCACACGGACAGGCGAGAACACTGAAGCTTTCTTT. As protein: CASTRTGENTEAFF.

This clone was observed a handful of times. This chain joins TRBV7-9 and TRBJ1-1; tentatively, D is TRBD1 (5 bases). The length of the CDR3 is 15 residues. Germline V gene lookup returns CDR1 SEHNR and CDR2 FQNEAQ (reference sequence). Between the trimmed V and J ends, which lost 0 bases and 1 base, there was a span of 9 bases. CDR3 in DNA: TGTGCCAGCAGCTTAGCGGGGGGATGGAACACTGAAGCTTTCTTT. This codes for CASSLAGGWNTEAFF.

This chain links TRBV27 with TRBJ1-1; the D is unclear. Germline V gene sequence: CDR1 MNHEY, CDR2 SMNVEV (reference sequence). Between the trimmed V and J ends, which lost 4 bases and 4 bases, there was a span of 7 bases. CDR3 length: 12 residues. CDR3 protein: CASSSSSTEAFF. The CDR3 DNA sequence: TGTGCCAGCAGTTCCAGTTCCACTGAAGCTTTCTTT.

The rearrangement joins TRBV2 to TRBJ2-4, with TRBD2 as a possible D gene (7 bases). The V end lost 2 bases, the J end lost 5 bases, and 10 bases lay between the germline ends. Germline CDR1 and CDR2: SNHLY and FYNNEI. The CDR3 covers 14 residues. CDR3: CASSESGGQNIQYF. As DNA, the CDR3 is TGTGCCAGCAGTGAATCGGGGGGCCAAAACATTCAGTACTTC.

The chain recombines TRBV10-2 with TRBJ1-4; a weak D match, TRBD1 (5 bases). Germline-derived CDR1 and CDR2 are WSHSY and SAAADI. This CDR3 has 14 amino acids. The V end lost 3 bases, the J end lost 3 bases, and 8 bases lay between the germline ends. In DNA form, the CDR3 reads TGCGCCAGCAGTGATCCAGGGTCTAATGAAAAACTGTTTTTT. Protein: CASSDPGSNEKLFF.